These 29 T cell receptor beta chains came from one sample sequenced in a study of T cells in Graves' hyperthyroidism and ophthalmopathy. RNA transcripts gave rise to amplified TCR beta CDR3 regions. The study used the HTBI primer set for a first-round RT-PCR of the TCR CDR3. TCRdb ran MiXCR on the multiplex PCR reads and lists one entry per CDR3 protein. Among more than 300,000 distinct CDR3 sequences listed, around 14% were seen once. Sequencing was carried out using blood. These receptors originate from a woman aged 18-29 years with Graves' hyperthyroidism.

This clonotype appeared many times. V usage is TRBV3-1 and J usage is TRBJ1-4; D uncertain. CDR3 length: 14 amino acids. Trimming took 4 bases from V and 3 from J, leaving 9 bases between them. Germline V lookup: CDR1 LGHDT, CDR2 YNNKEL (reference sequence). The CDR3 loop reads CASSLPGSNEKLFF. In nucleotides, the CDR3 is TGTGCCAGCAGCCTGCCGGGATCTAATGAAAAACTGTTTTTT.

A few counts support this clonotype. V usage is TRBV12-3 or TRBV12-4 and J usage is TRBJ2-7; D may be TRBD1 (6 bases). V gave up 7 bases and J gave up 1 base, with 11 bases separating them. The CDR3 has 13 residues. The CDR3 DNA reads as TGTGCCAGCACCCTTCAGGGGTCCTACGAGCAGTACTTC. Translating it yields CASTLQGSYEQYF.

Ten or more counts support this clonotype. This chain joins TRBV28 and TRBJ1-2, with D possibly TRBD1 on 6 matching bases. This CDR3 has 13 amino acids. V lost 6 bases and J 8 bases, leaving 16 bases between the germline ends. Looked up from germline, CDR1 is MDHEN and CDR2 is SYDVKM. CDR3: CASRVQGRGGYTF. The DNA for the CDR3 is TGTGCCAGCAGAGTACAGGGTCGGGGCGGCTACACCTTC.

The chain has TRBV7-2 and TRBJ2-7; 11 bases line up with TRBD2. CDR3 length: 19 amino acids. The germline V gene has CDR1 SGHTA and CDR2 FQGNSA. Trimming at V came to 1 base and at J to 2 bases, leaving 13 bases not matched to a gene. CDR3 region: CASSLVFQKGSGRAYEQYF. CDR3 sequence (DNA): TGTGCCAGCAGCTTAGTATTCCAAAAGGGTAGCGGGAGGGCCTACGAGCAGTACTTC.

The V and J genes are TRBV19 and TRBJ1-5; D might be TRBD1 (5 bases). The germline V gene has CDR1 LNHDA and CDR2 SQIVND (reference sequence). Trimming took 2 bases from V and 1 from J, leaving 21 bases between them. This CDR3 has 19 amino acids. The CDR3 nucleotides read TGTGCCAGTAGTATATTTCCGGTTAGGGACGGGTTAAGCAATCAGCCCCAGCATTTT. It encodes CASSIFPVRDGLSNQPQHF.

This chain joins TRBV5-6 and TRBJ1-6, with D unclear. The CDR3 extends over 13 amino acids. V lost 3 bases and J 18 bases, leaving 19 bases between the germline ends. Per germline, CDR1 SGHDT and CDR2 YYEEEE. In DNA form, the CDR3 reads TGTGCCAGCAGCTCACGCCGGGGTGTGGAACCCCACTTT. Protein: CASSSRRGVEPHF.

This clonotype has more than one count but fewer than ten. This chain uses TRBV6-6 with TRBJ1-5; D is ambiguous. The CDR3 has 15 residues. Trimming left V 2 bases short and J 4 bases short, with 12 bases between. Per germline, CDR1 MNHNY and CDR2 SVGAGI (reference sequence). The CDR3 nucleotides are TGTGCCAGCAGTTACGGAAGGTCACCGAATCAGCCCCAGCATTTT. Protein product: CASSYGRSPNQPQHF.

This clonotype has at least ten counts. The V gene is TRBV7-2, the J gene TRBJ1-4; 11 bases map to TRBD1. The CDR3 loop spans 14 amino acids. V dropped 3 bases and J dropped 8; count of bases not matched to a gene: 2. The V gene's germline CDR1 is SGHTA and CDR2 FQGNSA. CDR3 residues: CASSFGTGGEKLFF. For the CDR3, the DNA is TGTGCCAGCAGCTTCGGGACAGGGGGAGAAAAACTGTTTTTT.

In its sample, this clonotype was seen many times. A read error may account for a junction end that differs from germline. J is TRBJ2-5 and V is TRBV5-1, with TRBD2 as a possible D gene (6 bases). From germline, CDR1 is SGHRS and CDR2 YFSETQ. CDR3 length: 14 amino acids. The CDR3 reads CASSSGRLQETQYF. Here the CDR3 DNA reads TGTGCCAGCAGTTCCGGGAGATTACAAGAGACCCAGTACTTC.

This clonotype occurred many times. V usage is TRBV20-1 and J usage is TRBJ1-1; TRBD1 matches at 7 bases. Germline V gives CDR1 DFQATT, CDR2 SNEGSKA (reference sequence). The CDR3 is 15 residues long. The V segment lost 6 bases and the J segment 2 bases; nucleotides outside the gene matches: 12. CDR3 coding DNA: TGCAGTGCCCCCGGGGAGGGGGCAAGTAACACTGAAGCTTTCTTT. This codes for CSAPGEGASNTEAFF.

This clonotype was recorded a few times. The CDR3 sequence is CSATPKYRYSPAQPLDEQFF. CDR3 DNA sequence: TGCAGTGCTACCCCGAAATACAGGTACTCACCCGCCCAACCCTTGGATGAGCAGTTCTTC. V usage is TRBV20-1 and J usage is TRBJ2-1; D is perhaps TRBD1 (5 bases). The germline CDR1 and CDR2 sequences are DFQATT and SNEGSKA (reference sequence). The CDR3 has 20 amino acids. Trimming cost V 4 bases and J 8 bases, with 36 bases left between them.

Many counts were recorded for this clonotype. This chain joins TRBV19 and TRBJ1-5; perhaps TRBD1 as D (6 bases). There are 13 residues in the CDR3. The germline CDR1 and CDR2 sequences are LNHDA and SQIVND (reference sequence). Trimming took 3 bases from V and 7 from J, leaving 10 bases between them. This CDR3 is CASSIGRGQPQHF. The CDR3 region has the DNA TGTGCCAGTAGTATTGGGAGGGGGCAGCCCCAGCATTTT.

V usage is TRBV28 and J usage is TRBJ2-6, with 9 bases lining up with TRBD1. The trim removed 7 bases at V and 2 bases at J, leaving 9 bases unmatched. Looked up from germline, CDR1 is MDHEN and CDR2 is SYDVKM. The CDR3 is 17 amino acids. The chain's CDR3 is CASNSGQGIAGANVLTF. The CDR3 nucleotides are TGTGCCAGCAACTCCGGACAGGGGATCGCTGGGGCCAACGTCCTGACTTTC.

The table lists this clonotype with many counts. The J gene is TRBJ1-3, the V gene TRBV7-2, with D unresolved. Germline V gene data show CDR1 as SGHTA and CDR2 as FQGNSA. Trimming shortened V by 1 base and J by 0 bases, and 13 bases separated the two germline ends. The CDR3 extends over 17 amino acids. The CDR3 DNA reads TGTGCCAGCAGCTTAGACTGGGGAACTTCCTCTGGAAACACCATATATTTT. It is translated as CASSLDWGTSSGNTIYF.

The table lists this clonotype with a few counts. This may stem from a read error, because a much larger clone lies one nucleotide away. This chain uses TRBV12-3 or TRBV12-4 with TRBJ2-7, with 7 bases that match TRBD1. The CDR3 has 13 amino acids. The CDR3 region is CASSRQGAYEQCF. CDR3 in DNA: TGTGCCAGCAGTCGACAGGGAGCCTACGAGCAGTGCTTC.

Ten or more counts support this clonotype. The chain employs TRBV3-1 and TRBJ2-7, with 8 bases lining up with TRBD2. Unmatched junction bases numbered 5, after V lost 3 bases and J lost 4 bases. There are 14 residues in the CDR3. Germline loops: CDR1 LGHDT, CDR2 YNNKEL (reference sequence). As DNA, the CDR3 is TGTGCCAGCAGCCAGACTAGCGCAAATTACGAGCAGTACTTC. Translation gives CASSQTSANYEQYF.

At least ten counts were recorded for this clonotype. The chain recombines TRBV10-3 with TRBJ2-1; 9 bases agree with TRBD2. The CDR3 spans 16 residues. Germline V CDR1 and CDR2: ENHRY, SYGVKD. The J segment lost 8 bases and the V segment lost 0 bases, leaving 8 bases of the junction unmatched. CDR3 protein: CAISESRLAGTYEQFF. The CDR3 DNA reads as TGTGCCATCAGTGAGTCGAGGCTAGCGGGGACGTATGAGCAGTTCTTC.

The chain couples TRBV29-1 to TRBJ2-2; a weak D match, TRBD2 (5 bases). Trimming took 2 bases from V and 7 from J, leaving 14 bases between them. This CDR3 has 14 amino acids. The germline gives CDR1 SQVTM, CDR2 ANQGSEA. DNA for the CDR3: TGCAGCGTTGAACGAGGCGGAGGAGGCGGGGAGCTGTTTTTT. Translating it yields CSVERGGGGGELFF.

This clonotype was seen repeatedly, ten times or more. CDR3 sequence: CASSSGINQPQHF. In DNA form, the CDR3 reads TGTGCCAGCAGCTCGGGGATCAATCAGCCCCAGCATTTT. The chain is built from TRBV7-9 and TRBJ1-5; D unresolved. In germline, CDR1 is SEHNR, CDR2 FQNEAQ (reference sequence). The CDR3 length is 13 residues. Trimming removed 4 bases at V and 3 bases at J, with 7 bases between.

This clonotype came up many times. The rearrangement uses TRBV14 and TRBJ2-7; D is unresolved. In germline, CDR1 is SGHDN, CDR2 FVKESK. There are 11 residues in the CDR3. Trimming pared 2 bases from V and 3 bases from J, leaving 2 bases between. The CDR3 loop reads CASSQHYEQYF. The CDR3 nucleotides read TGTGCCAGCAGCCAACACTACGAGCAGTACTTC.

The chain joins TRBV5-1 to TRBJ2-7; possibly TRBD2 for D (5 bases). CDR1 and CDR2 from the germline V gene are SGHRS and YFSETQ. The CDR3 has 15 residues. V shed 2 bases and J shed 2 bases, with 14 bases lying between them. The CDR3 is CASSFERGLPYEQYF. CDR3 nucleotide sequence: TGCGCCAGCAGCTTTGAGCGAGGGTTGCCCTACGAGCAGTACTTC.

This clonotype was seen repeatedly, ten times or more. The chain links TRBV7-8 to TRBJ1-5; a weak D match, TRBD1 (5 bases). Germline lookup yields CDR1 SGHVS and CDR2 FQNEAQ. The V end was cut by 5 bases, the J end by 4 bases, with 18 bases between. This CDR3 has 16 amino acids. CDR3 nucleotides: TGTGCCAGCAGCCCGCGAGAAGGTGGGGGGAATCAGCCCCAGCATTTT. Protein product: CASSPREGGGNQPQHF.

This clonotype was recorded many times. This chain uses TRBV28 with TRBJ2-2; D is undetermined. This CDR3 is 13 amino acids long. The germline V and J ends were trimmed by 2 bases and 1 base, with 2 bases remaining between them. CDR1 and CDR2 (germline): MDHEN, SYDVKM. CDR3 coding DNA: TGTGCCAGCAGTTTAGGGAACACCGGGGAGCTGTTTTTT. Encoded protein: CASSLGNTGELFF.

The V call is TRBV12-5, the J call TRBJ2-2, with 7 positions matching TRBD1. This CDR3 is 18 amino acids long. V was pared by 1 base and J by 6 bases, with 14 bases of the junction left unmatched. CDR1 LGHNT and CDR2 FRNRAP come from the germline V gene. The CDR3, as DNA: TGTGCTAGTGGTTTGGCCCCCAAGGGGGCGGAGCAGGCCGGGGAGCTGTTTTTT. It translates to CASGLAPKGAEQAGELFF.

The V call is TRBV7-2, the J call TRBJ2-3; 8 bases map to TRBD2. Germline V gene data show CDR1 as SGHTA and CDR2 as FQGNSA. The ends lost 1 base at V and 2 bases at J; junction bases unmatched: 5. The CDR3 totals 16 residues. The CDR3 reads CASSLVSGSSTDTQYF. Written as DNA, the CDR3 is TGTGCCAGCAGCTTAGTGAGCGGGAGTTCCACAGATACGCAGTATTTT.

This clonotype has a count of ten or more. The CDR3 bases are TGTGCCAGCAGCCCCCCTAGCGGGAGGGATACGCAGTATTTT. Its protein product is CASSPPSGRDTQYF. The chain uses TRBV13 and TRBJ2-3; 11 bases align to TRBD2. The CDR3 consists of 14 residues. With V trimmed by 5 bases and J by 6 bases, 4 bases remained unmatched. Germline lookup yields CDR1 PRHDT and CDR2 FYEKMQ (reference sequence).

This clonotype was observed a single time. A much larger clone differs by one base, so this may be a read error. The rearrangement joins TRBV6-9 to TRBJ2-4, with 9 nucleotides matching TRBD2. The CDR3 runs to 13 residues. The germline CDR1 and CDR2 sequences are MNHGY and SVAAGI. CDR3 loop: CVSNLAGVDIQYF. CDR3 nucleotides: TGTGTCAGCAATTTAGCGGGAGTAGACATTCAGTACTTC.

A few counts support this clonotype. The chain's CDR3 is CASSPGYGGANTDTQYF. Here the CDR3 DNA reads TGTGCCAGCAGCCCCGGTTATGGGGGAGCAAACACAGATACGCAGTATTTT. V usage is TRBV7-3 and J usage is TRBJ2-3; either TRBD1 or TRBD2 may fit D (5 bases each). V gave up 5 bases and J gave up 2 bases, with 20 bases separating them. Looked up from germline, CDR1 is SGHTA and CDR2 is FQGTGA. The CDR3 covers 17 residues.

There are many counts of this clonotype. This chain joins TRBV20-1 and TRBJ2-5, with 8 nucleotides matching TRBD2. Germline values: CDR1 DFQATT, CDR2 SNEGSKA (reference sequence). The CDR3 loop spans 17 amino acids. Trimming cost V 3 bases and J 2 bases; bases outside gene matches: 14. CDR3 loop: CSASVPGAGGHQETQYF. The CDR3 DNA reads TGCAGTGCTAGTGTCCCCGGTGCGGGAGGCCATCAAGAGACCCAGTACTTC.